The rows below give T cell receptor beta chains drawn from one sample of a study of preoperative IRX-2 immunotherapy in early breast cancer. Here immunoSEQ multiplex PCR was the method, and the copy in TCRdb shows in-frame clones only, minus some. The sample contains about 32,000 clones, around four fifths of which appear only once. The specimen comprised lymph node tissue, sampled from a patient treated with IRX-2 immunotherapy. The receptors shown here come from a human donor with breast cancer. CDR3s include the opening cysteine and the closing phenylalanine or tryptophan. A D gene is named only where the DNA matches it firmly. Clone size is given for some rows only: seen once, a few or many times, or a class if the clone is expanded.

>.|.|TRBV27|TRBJ2-1
TGTGCCAGCAGTCCACTGACATCCTACAATGAGCAGTTCTTC
CASSPLTSYNEQFF
>.|.|TRBV6-1|TRBJ2-5
TGTGCCAGCAGTGAAGTTCTTTGGGGGCGTGAGACCCAGTACTTC
CASSEVLWGRETQYF
>.|few|TRBV30|TRBJ1-3
TGTGCCTGGACTGGGGCTCTGGGAAACACCATATATTTT
CAWTGALGNTIYF
>.|once|TRBV19|TRBJ1-1
TGTGCCAGTAGGACCATTATTCATGCGGGGACTGAAGCTTTCTTT
CASRTIIHAGTEAFF
>.|.|TRBV11-3|TRBJ1-2
TGTGCCAGCAGCTTGGGCGACAGAAATGGCTATGGCTACACCTTC
CASSLGDRNGYGYTF
>.|.|TRBV5-1|TRBJ1-1
TGCGCCAGCAGCGCTAGATCCTCGAGTACTGAAGCTTTCTTT
CASSARSSSTEAFF
>.|.|TRBV29-1|TRBJ2-7
TGCAGCGTGGGGGGCCGCAACTACGAGCAGTACTTC
CSVGGRNYEQYF
>.|.|TRBV18|TRBJ1-4
TGTGCCAGCTCACCACCATCAGATAATGAAAAACTGTTTTTT
CASSPPSDNEKLFF
>.|.|TRBV29-1|TRBJ1-2
TGCAGCGCCGACCCGGGGGCGGGACTATATGGCTACACCTTC
CSADPGAGLYGYTF
>.|.|TRBV6-8|TRBJ1-5
TGTGCCAGCAGTTACTCAGGCAGGGGTAATCAGCCCCAGCATTTT
CASSYSGRGNQPQHF
>TRBD1|.|TRBV19|TRBJ2-7
TGTGCCAGTAGTCCGGGACAGTTCCAAACGGACGAGCAGTACTTC
CASSPGQFQTDEQYF
>.|.|TRBV18|TRBJ1-4
TGTGCCAGCTCACCACGGGCTAATGAAAAACTGTTTTTT
CASSPRANEKLFF
>.|once|TRBV6-8|TRBJ1-1
TGTGCCATCACTGCGACGGAGAACACTGAAGCTTTCTTT
CAITATENTEAFF
>.|.|TRBV22-1|TRBJ1-2
TGTGCCAGCAGTTCCCGACAGGGAAGAGATGGCTACACCTTC
CASSSRQGRDGYTF
>.|.|TRBV10-3|TRBJ2-2
TGTGCCATCAGTGAGTCGGGAGGACTCGCGAACACCGGGGAGCTGTTTTTT
CAISESGGLANTGELFF
>.|.|TRBV6-8|TRBJ2-7
TGTGCCACCTCCCGGTCAGGGAATCGGGAGCAGTACTTC
CATSRSGNREQYF
>.|.|TRBV6-8|TRBJ2-7
TGTGCCAGCAGTTACCGAGCAGGAGGGGGCGGTTCCTACGAGCAGTACTTC
CASSYRAGGGGSYEQYF
>.|.|TRBV29-1|TRBJ1-2
TGCAGCGTTGGGAGGCAGAACCTCGGGGGCTACACCTTC
CSVGRQNLGGYTF
>TRBD2|once|TRBV15|TRBJ2-7
TGTGCCACCAGCGGGGAGAGCGGGGCCTACGAGCAGTACTTC
CATSGESGAYEQYF
>.|.|TRBV30|TRBJ1-1
TGTGCCTGGAGTGTACGACACGAAGCTTTCTTT
CAWSVRHEAFF
>.|.|TRBV6-8|TRBJ1-1
TGTGCCAGCAGTTACCGCGGGACAACAAACACTGAAGCTTTCTTT
CASSYRGTTNTEAFF
>.|.|TRBV6-8|TRBJ2-1
TGTGCCATCAGCGGGACAGCCTACAATGAGCAGTTCTTC
CAISGTAYNEQFF
>TRBD1|.|TRBV5-1|TRBJ2-7
TGCGCCAGCAGCCAAGAGCTCACAGGGGGCGTCGGTGGGCAGTACTTC
CASSQELTGGVGGQYF
>TRBD1|.|TRBV28|TRBJ1-1
TGTGCCAGCAGGGCGGACAGGGCTAGGAACACTGAAGCTTTCTTT
CASRADRARNTEAFF
>TRBD2|.|TRBV5-1|TRBJ2-1
TGCGCCAGCAGCTCGACTAGCGGGAGGATATCTGAGCAGTTCTTC
CASSSTSGRISEQFF
>TRBD1|.|TRBV11-3|TRBJ1-4
TGTGCCAGCAGCTCGGGACAGGATAATGAAAAACTGTTTTTT
CASSSGQDNEKLFF
>.|.|TRBV10-3|TRBJ1-5
TGTGCCATCAGTGAGTATAGCAATCAGCCCCAGCATTTT
CAISEYSNQPQHF
>.|.|TRBV2|TRBJ2-7
TGTGCCAGCAACGTCGGGCCCTACGAGCAGTACTTC
CASNVGPYEQYF
>.|.|TRBV18|TRBJ2-7
TGTGCCAGCTCACCGTTGACACGCGCCTACGAGCAGTACTTC
CASSPLTRAYEQYF
>.|.|TRBV5-1|TRBJ2-1
TGCGCCAGCAGCCAAATGACCACCTACAATGAGCAGTTCTTC
CASSQMTTYNEQFF
>TRBD1|.|TRBV30|TRBJ2-3
TGTGCCTGGAGTGTAACAGGGGCTGTTTCAGATACGCAGTATTTT
CAWSVTGAVSDTQYF